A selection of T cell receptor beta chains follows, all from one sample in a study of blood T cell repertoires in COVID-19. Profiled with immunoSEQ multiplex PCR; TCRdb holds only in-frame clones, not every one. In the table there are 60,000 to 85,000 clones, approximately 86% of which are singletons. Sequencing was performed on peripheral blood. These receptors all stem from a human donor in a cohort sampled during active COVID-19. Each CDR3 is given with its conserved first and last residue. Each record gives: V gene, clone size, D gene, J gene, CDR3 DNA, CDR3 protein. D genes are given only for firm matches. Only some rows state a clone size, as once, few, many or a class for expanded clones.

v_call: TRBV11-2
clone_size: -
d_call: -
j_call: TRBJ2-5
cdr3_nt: TGTGCCAGCAGCGGGACTCCTCACGAGACCCAGTACTTC
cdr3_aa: CASSGTPHETQYF

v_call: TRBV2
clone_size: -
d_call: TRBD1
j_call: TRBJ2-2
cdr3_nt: TGTGCCAGCAGAGCCGACAGGGGGCTACTCGACACCGGGGAGCTGTTTTTT
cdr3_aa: CASRADRGLLDTGELFF

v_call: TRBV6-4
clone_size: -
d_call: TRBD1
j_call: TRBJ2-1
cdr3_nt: TGTGCCAGCAGAGTTGACAGGGCGAATAATGAGCAGTTCTTC
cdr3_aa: CASRVDRANNEQFF

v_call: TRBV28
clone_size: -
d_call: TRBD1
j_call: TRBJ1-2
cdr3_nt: TGTGCCAGCAGTGGGGGACAGGGCTATGGCTACACCTTC
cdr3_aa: CASSGGQGYGYTF

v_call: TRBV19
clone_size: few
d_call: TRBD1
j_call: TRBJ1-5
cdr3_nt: TGTGCCAGTAGACAGAATTTTGTGACAGGGGTTCATCAGCCCCAGCATTTT
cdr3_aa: CASRQNFVTGVHQPQHF

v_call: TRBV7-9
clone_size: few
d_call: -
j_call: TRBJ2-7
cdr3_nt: TGTGCCAGCAGCGCACAGGTTCCCTACGAGCAGTACTTC
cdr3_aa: CASSAQVPYEQYF

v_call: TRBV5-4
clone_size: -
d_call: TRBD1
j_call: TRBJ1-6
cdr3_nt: TGTGCCTGGGGACAGATGGTGTCACCCCTCCACTTT
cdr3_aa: CAWGQMVSPLHF

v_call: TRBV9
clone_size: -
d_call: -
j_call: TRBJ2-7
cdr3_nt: TGTGCCAGCAGCGTAGGTGGCCTTCGAGGCGAGCAGTACTTC
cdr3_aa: CASSVGGLRGEQYF

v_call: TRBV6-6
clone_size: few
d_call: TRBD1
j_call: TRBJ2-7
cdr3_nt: TGTGCCAGCAGGCTGGGACAGGGGGCCCACGAGCAGTACTTC
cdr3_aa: CASRLGQGAHEQYF

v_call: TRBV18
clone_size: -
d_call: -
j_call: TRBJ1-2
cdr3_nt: TGTGCCAGCTCATCGGATAAGCGAAAGAACTATGGCTACACCTTC
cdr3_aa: CASSSDKRKNYGYTF

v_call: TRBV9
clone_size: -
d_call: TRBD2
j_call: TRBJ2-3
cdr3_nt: TGTGCCAGCAGCTCAGTGGCGGGGGGGAGCACAGATACGCAGTATTTT
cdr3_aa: CASSSVAGGSTDTQYF

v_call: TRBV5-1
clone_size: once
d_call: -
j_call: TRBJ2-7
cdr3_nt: TGCGCCAGCAGGGCCACAAATCGAGGGGAGCAGTACTTC
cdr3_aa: CASRATNRGEQYF

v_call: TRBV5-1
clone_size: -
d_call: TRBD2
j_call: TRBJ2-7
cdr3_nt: TGCGCCAGCAGCATCTCAGCGGGAGAGAACGAGCAGTACTTC
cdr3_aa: CASSISAGENEQYF